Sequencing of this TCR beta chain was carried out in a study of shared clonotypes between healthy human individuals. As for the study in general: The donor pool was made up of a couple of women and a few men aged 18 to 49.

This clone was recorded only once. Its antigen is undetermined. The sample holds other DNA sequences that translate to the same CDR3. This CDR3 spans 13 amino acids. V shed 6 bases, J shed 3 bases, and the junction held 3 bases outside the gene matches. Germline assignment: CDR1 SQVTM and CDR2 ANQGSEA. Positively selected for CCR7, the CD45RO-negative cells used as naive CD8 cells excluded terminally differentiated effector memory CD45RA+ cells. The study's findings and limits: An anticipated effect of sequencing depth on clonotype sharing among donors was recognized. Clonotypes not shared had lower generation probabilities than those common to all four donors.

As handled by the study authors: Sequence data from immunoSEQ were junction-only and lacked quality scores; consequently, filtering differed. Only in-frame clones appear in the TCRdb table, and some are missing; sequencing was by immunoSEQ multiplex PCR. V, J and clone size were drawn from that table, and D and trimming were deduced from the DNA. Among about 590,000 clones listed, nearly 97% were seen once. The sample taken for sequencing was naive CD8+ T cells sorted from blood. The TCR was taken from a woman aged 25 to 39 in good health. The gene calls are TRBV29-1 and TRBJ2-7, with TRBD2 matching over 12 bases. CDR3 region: CSVRLAGVYEQYF. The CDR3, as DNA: TGCAGCGTCAGACTAGCGGGAGTCTACGAGCAGTACTTC.